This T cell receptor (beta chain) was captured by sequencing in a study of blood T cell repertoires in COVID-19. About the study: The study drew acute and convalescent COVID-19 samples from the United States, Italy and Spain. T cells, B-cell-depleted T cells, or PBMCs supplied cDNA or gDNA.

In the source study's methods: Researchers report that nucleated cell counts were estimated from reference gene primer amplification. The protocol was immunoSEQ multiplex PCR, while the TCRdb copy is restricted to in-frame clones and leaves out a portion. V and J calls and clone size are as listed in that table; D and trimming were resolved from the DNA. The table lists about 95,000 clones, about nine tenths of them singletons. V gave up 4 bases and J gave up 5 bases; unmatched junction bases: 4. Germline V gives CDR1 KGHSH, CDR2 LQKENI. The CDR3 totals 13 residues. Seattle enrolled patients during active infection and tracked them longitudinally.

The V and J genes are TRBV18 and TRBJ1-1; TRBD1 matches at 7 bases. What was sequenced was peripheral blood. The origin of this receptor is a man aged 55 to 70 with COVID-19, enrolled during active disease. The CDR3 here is CASSQGAFTEAFF. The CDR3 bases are TGTGCCAGCTCACAGGGGGCGTTTACTGAAGCTTTCTTT.